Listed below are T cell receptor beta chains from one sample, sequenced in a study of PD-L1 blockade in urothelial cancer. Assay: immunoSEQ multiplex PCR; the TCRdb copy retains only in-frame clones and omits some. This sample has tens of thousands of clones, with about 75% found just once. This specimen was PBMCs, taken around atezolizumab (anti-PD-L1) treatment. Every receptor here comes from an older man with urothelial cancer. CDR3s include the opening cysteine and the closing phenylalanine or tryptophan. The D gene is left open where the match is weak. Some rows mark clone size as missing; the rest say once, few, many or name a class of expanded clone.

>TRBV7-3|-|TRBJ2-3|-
CASSLLGGGTDTQYF
TGTGCCAGCAGCTTACTAGGCGGCGGCACAGATACGCAGTATTTT
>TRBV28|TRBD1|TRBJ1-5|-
CASRKQGAFSNQPQHF
TGTGCCAGCAGGAAACAGGGGGCTTTTAGCAATCAGCCCCAGCATTTT
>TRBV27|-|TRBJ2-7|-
CASSLSPQGLGEQYF
TGTGCCAGCAGTTTATCCCCGCAGGGTCTGGGCGAGCAGTACTTC
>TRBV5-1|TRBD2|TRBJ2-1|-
CASSISGGPYNEQFF
TGCGCCAGCAGCATTAGCGGGGGGCCCTACAATGAGCAGTTCTTC
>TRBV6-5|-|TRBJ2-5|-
CASSYSRQRVGTQYF
TGTGCCAGCAGTTACTCTCGGCAGAGGGTAGGGACCCAGTACTTC
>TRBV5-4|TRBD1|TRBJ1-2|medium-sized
CASSYPTGALGYTF
TGTGCCAGCAGCTACCCGACAGGGGCATTGGGCTACACCTTC
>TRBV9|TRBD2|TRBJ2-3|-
CASSSLAGVSTDTQYF
TGTGCCAGCAGCAGCCTAGCGGGGGTGAGCACAGATACGCAGTATTTT
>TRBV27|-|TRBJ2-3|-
CASSRFGRGKTDTQYF
TGTGCCAGCAGCCGTTTCGGGCGGGGAAAAACAGATACGCAGTATTTT
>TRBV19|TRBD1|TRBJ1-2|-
CASTNSRQGFWGYTF
TGTGCCAGTACCAACTCTAGACAGGGTTTCTGGGGCTACACCTTC
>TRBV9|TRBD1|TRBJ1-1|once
CASSVRQGTEAFF
TGTGCCAGCAGCGTCCGACAGGGGACTGAAGCTTTCTTT
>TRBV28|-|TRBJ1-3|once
CASSSGWYGNTIYF
TGTGCCAGCAGTTCGGGGTGGTACGGAAACACCATATATTTT
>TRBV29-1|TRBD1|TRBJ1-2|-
CSVEGGQGNNYGYTF
TGCAGCGTTGAAGGGGGACAGGGGAATAACTATGGCTACACCTTC
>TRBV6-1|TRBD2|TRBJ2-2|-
CASIRLAANTGELFF
TGTGCCAGCATCAGACTAGCGGCTAACACCGGGGAGCTGTTTTTT
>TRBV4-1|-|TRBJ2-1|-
CASSQVGSSYNEQFF
TGCGCCAGCAGCCAAGTGGGGAGCTCCTACAATGAGCAGTTCTTC
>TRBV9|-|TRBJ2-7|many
CASSVDAGGNYEQYF
TGTGCCAGCAGCGTAGATGCAGGAGGCAACTACGAGCAGTACTTC
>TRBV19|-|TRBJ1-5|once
CASSIQIGSNQPQHF
TGTGCCAGTAGTATACAGATCGGGAGCAATCAGCCCCAGCATTTT
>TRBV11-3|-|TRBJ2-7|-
CASSLGFTSQDYEQYF
TGTGCCAGCAGCTTAGGGTTTACGTCACAAGACTACGAGCAGTACTTC
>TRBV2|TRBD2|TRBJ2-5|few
CASSGGLAGRGETQYF
TGTGCCAGCAGTGGAGGACTAGCGGGAAGGGGAGAGACCCAGTACTTC
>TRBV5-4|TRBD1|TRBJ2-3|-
CASTSDDRATDTQYF
TGTGCCAGCACCTCGGACGACAGGGCCACAGATACGCAGTATTTT
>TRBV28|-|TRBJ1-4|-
CASSLPGGEGEKLFF
TGTGCCAGCAGCTTACCGGGAGGGGAGGGGGAAAAACTGTTTTTT
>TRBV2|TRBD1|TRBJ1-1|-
CASLMTGQGLIVGTEAFF
TGTGCCAGCCTGATGACGGGACAGGGTCTGATAGTAGGCACTGAAGCTTTCTTT
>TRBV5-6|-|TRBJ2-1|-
CASSRDSNEQFF
TGTGCCAGCAGTCGGGACTCGAATGAGCAGTTCTTC
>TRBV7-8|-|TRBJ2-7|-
CASSLAWREQYF
TGTGCCAGCAGCTTAGCGTGGCGGGAGCAGTACTTC
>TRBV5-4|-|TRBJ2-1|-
CASSFTGNWDNEQFF
TGTGCCAGCAGCTTTACAGGGAATTGGGACAATGAGCAGTTCTTC
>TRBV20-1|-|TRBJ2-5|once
CSEVKRETQYF
TGCAGTGAGGTCAAGAGGGAGACCCAGTACTTC
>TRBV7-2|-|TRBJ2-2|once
CASSLKGGTGELFF
TGTGCCAGCAGCTTAAAAGGGGGCACCGGGGAGCTGTTTTTT
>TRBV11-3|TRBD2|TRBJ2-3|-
CASRERGSTDTQYF
TGTGCCAGCAGGGAGCGGGGGAGCACAGATACGCAGTATTTT
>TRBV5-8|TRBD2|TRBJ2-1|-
CASSRGLAGEQFF
TGTGCCAGCAGCCGGGGACTAGCGGGAGAGCAGTTCTTC
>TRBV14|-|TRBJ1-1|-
CASQGWATEAFF
TGTGCCAGCCAGGGTTGGGCCACTGAAGCTTTCTTT
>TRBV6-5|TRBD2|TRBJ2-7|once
CASSSKRGGDYEQYF
TGTGCCAGCAGTTCTAAGCGGGGGGGCGACTACGAGCAGTACTTC
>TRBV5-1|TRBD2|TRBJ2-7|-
CASSSLLSGGSYEQYF
TGCGCCAGCAGCTCGCTACTGAGCGGGGGTTCCTACGAGCAGTACTTC
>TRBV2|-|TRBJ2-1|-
CASSEGLEQFF
TGTGCCAGCAGTGAAGGGCTGGAGCAGTTCTTC
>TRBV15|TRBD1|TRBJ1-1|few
CATSRGTGRHTEAFF
TGTGCCACCAGCAGAGGGACAGGGAGACACACTGAAGCTTTCTTT
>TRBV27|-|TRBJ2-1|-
CASSFGAGQFF
TGTGCCAGCAGTTTTGGGGCAGGGCAGTTCTTC
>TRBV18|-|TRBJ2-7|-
CASSTTPNYEQYF
TGTGCCAGCTCAACGACACCCAACTACGAGCAGTACTTC
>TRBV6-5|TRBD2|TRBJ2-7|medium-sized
CASSYRASGSYEQYF
TGTGCCAGCAGTTACAGAGCTAGCGGGAGCTACGAGCAGTACTTC
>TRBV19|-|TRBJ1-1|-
CASSPRQELGTEAFF
TGTGCCAGTAGTCCCCGACAGGAATTGGGCACTGAAGCTTTCTTT
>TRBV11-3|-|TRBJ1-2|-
CASSMDGGTNYGYTF
TGTGCCAGCAGCATGGACGGGGGGACTAACTATGGCTACACCTTC
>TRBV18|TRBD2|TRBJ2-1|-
CASSPGTSVREQFF
TGTGCCAGCTCACCGGGGACTAGCGTAAGGGAGCAGTTCTTC
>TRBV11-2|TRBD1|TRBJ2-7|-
CASSSLQGASPGEQYF
TGTGCCAGCAGCTCCCTTCAGGGGGCCAGCCCTGGCGAGCAGTACTTC
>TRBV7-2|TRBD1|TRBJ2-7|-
CASSLMRGREQYF
TGTGCCAGCAGCCTGATGAGGGGGCGCGAGCAGTACTTC
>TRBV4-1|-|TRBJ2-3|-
CASSRLTSTGTDTQYF
TGCGCCAGCAGCCGATTAACTAGCACGGGCACAGATACGCAGTATTTT
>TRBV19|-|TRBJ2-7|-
CASSIVGRAKRSYEQYF
TGTGCCAGTAGTATAGTAGGGCGGGCCAAAAGAAGCTACGAGCAGTACTTC
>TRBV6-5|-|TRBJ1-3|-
CASTGHENTIYF
TGTGCCAGCACCGGACACGAAAACACCATATATTTT